The 27 T cell receptor beta chains reported below all come from one sample, sequenced in a study of T-cell reconstitution after alpha-beta-depleted transplantation in children (dated by TCRdb to about 2016). The treatment or condition label here, explained by the study, means: allogeneic hematopoietic cell transplantation with graft depleted of TCRalphabeta T cells and CD19 B cells. Preparation of the library involved PCR. Instrument on record: Illumina HiSeq 2500. TCR libraries were prepared with molecular barcoding, using unique molecular identifiers to normalize TCRbeta repertoire quantification. TCRdb redid the processing of the public reads, applying fastp at Q25 and MiXCR, and retained in-frame beta chains. Entries are consolidated by CDR3 protein sequence, retaining the most common genes and DNA. The sample table contains some 440,000 distinct CDR3 sequences; only one count was recorded for about a sixth of them. The ten largest make up about 32% of the sample.

Sequencing used PBMCs, mostly from graft donor cells, obtained 360 days after TCRalphabeta/CD19-depleted stem cell transplant. The receptor source for this set is a boy less than two years old who had a stem cell transplant for Wiskott-Aldrich syndrome, so the T cells may come from the graft donor.

The chain couples TRBV12-3 or TRBV12-4 to TRBJ2-1; tentative D call: TRBD1 (5 bases). The V gene lost 5 bases and the J gene lost 0 bases, with 14 bases spanning the gap. The CDR3 extends over 16 amino acids. DNA for the CDR3: TGTGCCAGCAGTGCGTTGGGGCAGCGCTCCTACAATGAGCAGTTCTTC. Its translation: CASSALGQRSYNEQFF.

The V gene is TRBV6-1, the J gene TRBJ2-2; D unresolved. V shed 6 bases and J shed 3 bases, with 14 bases lying between them. Germline V gene data show CDR1 as MNHNS and CDR2 as SASEGT. This CDR3 region has 15 residues. The CDR3 loop reads CASSSVLSHTGELFF. Written as DNA, the CDR3 is TGTGCCAGCAGCTCCGTTCTCAGTCACACCGGGGAGCTGTTTTTT.

The J gene is TRBJ1-5, the V gene TRBV6-1, with D perhaps matching TRBD1 (6 bases). This CDR3 is built from 14 residues. The V gene lost 4 bases and the J gene lost 1 base, with 8 bases spanning the gap. Per the germline V gene, CDR1 is MNHNS and CDR2 is SASEGT. CDR3 in amino acids: CASSGRGSNQPQHF. The CDR3 region has the DNA TGTGCCAGCAGTGGCAGGGGAAGCAATCAGCCCCAGCATTTT.

J is TRBJ2-7 and V is TRBV5-1; TRBD2 aligns across 7 bases. The CDR3 is 16 residues long. V shed 4 bases, J shed 7 bases, and the junction held 17 bases outside the gene matches. Germline-derived CDR1 and CDR2 are SGHRS and YFSETQ. CDR3 in amino acids: CASSRPGGTTWREQYF. CDR3 DNA sequence: TGCGCCAGCAGCCGCCCTGGCGGGACTACCTGGAGGGAGCAGTACTTC.

This clonotype occurred a few times. The chain carries TRBV6-5 and TRBJ2-7, with D uncertain. The CDR3 extends over 11 amino acids. The germline gives CDR1 MNHEY, CDR2 SVGAGI. Trimming shortened V by 5 bases and J by 3 bases, and 5 bases separated the two germline ends. The CDR3 DNA is TGTGCCAGCAGTACCGTCTACGAGCAGTACTTC. The encoded protein is CASSTVYEQYF.

This clonotype was seen more than once but under ten times. The CDR3 coding sequence is TGTGCCACCAGTGACCCCGGACTGTCTAATCCGCAGTATTTT. Protein sequence: CATSDPGLSNPQYF. The chain has TRBV24-1 and TRBJ2-3, with D tentatively TRBD2 (5 bases). This CDR3 has 14 residues. Germline CDR1 and CDR2: KGHDR and SFDVKD. V was pared by 4 bases and J by 10 bases, with 17 bases between.

This clonotype turned up a few times. It is unclear where the CDR3 begins or ends on the DNA, so no DNA is shown, and the CDR3 is as TCRdb lists it. The V gene is TRBV7-9, the J gene TRBJ2-7; no DNA check was done on the table's D call, TRBD1. The CDR3 has 16 amino acids, counting both end residues. CDR1 SEHNR and CDR2 FQNEAQ come from the germline V gene (reference sequence). This CDR3 reads CASSFGSGGRAYEQYF.

The chain combines TRBV19 with TRBJ2-4; possibly TRBD2 for D (6 bases). V was shortened by 1 base and J by 8 bases, with 9 bases between the two germline ends. There are 13 residues in the CDR3. Per germline, CDR1 LNHDA and CDR2 SQIVND (reference sequence). The CDR3 nucleotides read TGTGCCAGTAGTATAGGGAGCGGGTACATTCAGTACTTC. Its protein product is CASSIGSGYIQYF.

This clonotype occurred a few times. Here the CDR3 DNA reads TGTGCCAGCAGCCCTCCGGGACGGGGAAACTACGAGCAGTACTTC. Protein: CASSPPGRGNYEQYF. The chain carries TRBV7-9 and TRBJ2-7, with D perhaps given as TRBD1 or TRBD2 (5 bases each). The CDR3 extends over 15 amino acids. Germline CDR1 SEHNR, CDR2 FQNEAQ (reference sequence). The V gene lost 5 bases and the J gene lost 3 bases, with 17 bases spanning the gap.

This sequence joins TRBV7-6 and TRBJ1-1, with 7 nucleotides matching TRBD1. V trimming: 5 bases; J trimming: 11 bases; junction bases outside the gene matches: 14. The CDR3 extends over 14 amino acids. Germline assignment: CDR1 SGHVS and CDR2 FNYEAQ. The CDR3 spells CASSPRLEGGRAFF. The CDR3 nucleotides are TGTGCCAGCAGCCCCAGACTGGAAGGGGGCCGGGCTTTCTTT.

The chain has TRBV12-3 or TRBV12-4 and TRBJ2-6; 8 bases align to TRBD1. The CDR3 has 18 residues. The V gene end was trimmed by 4 bases and the J gene end by 0 bases; junction bases not matched to a gene: 8. As DNA, the CDR3 is TGTGCCAGCAGTTCCTCGGACAGGGTTACCTCTGGGGCCAACGTCCTGACTTTC. It specifies CASSSSDRVTSGANVLTF.

The chain couples TRBV6-2 or TRBV6-3 to TRBJ2-4, with D tentatively TRBD1 or TRBD2 (5 bases each). CDR3 size: 14 residues. V was trimmed by 6 bases and J by 7 bases, leaving 16 bases between them. Germline values: CDR1 MNHEY, CDR2 SVGEGT. The CDR3 sequence is CASSRRGARNIQYF. CDR3 DNA sequence: TGTGCCAGCAGCCGTCGAGGGGCGCGGAACATTCAGTACTTC.

The rearrangement links TRBV5-1 to TRBJ1-1; D unresolved. The germline V and J ends were trimmed by 5 bases and 11 bases, with 16 bases remaining between them. The CDR3 sequence is 12 residues long. Per germline, CDR1 SGHRS and CDR2 YFSETQ. DNA for the CDR3: TGCGCCAGCAGGAAAGAAGGAGCGCGGGCTTTCTTT. It translates to CASRKEGARAFF.

This clonotype was counted ten times or more. The chain combines TRBV12-3 or TRBV12-4 with TRBJ1-1; no clear D gene. The V and J ends lost 7 bases and 4 bases respectively, with 13 bases between them. CDR3 size: 13 residues. The DNA of the CDR3 is TGTGCCAGCAAAGTCGTGTACGGCACTGAAGCTTTCTTT. Translation gives CASKVVYGTEAFF.

This clonotype was found many times. The chain recombines TRBV29-1 with TRBJ1-1, with TRBD1 matching over 8 bases. After removal of 3 bases from V and 0 bases from J, the junction contained 6 bases not matched to a gene. The CDR3 has 15 residues. The germline V gene encodes CDR1 SQVTM and CDR2 ANQGSEA. In nucleotides, the CDR3 is TGCAGCGTTGACGTCTTCAGGGGGCTGAACACTGAAGCTTTCTTT. This translates into CSVDVFRGLNTEAFF.

The chain couples TRBV7-8 to TRBJ1-1; D is unclear. This CDR3 has 15 residues. Trimming took off 1 base at V and 0 bases at J, with 9 bases between the two ends. CDR1 SGHVS and CDR2 FQNEAQ come from the germline V gene. CDR3 nucleotides: TGTGCCAGCAGCTTAGAACGAGGGATGAACACTGAAGCTTTCTTT. It codes for CASSLERGMNTEAFF.

The V gene is TRBV29-1, the J gene TRBJ2-7; D not certain. Looked up from germline, CDR1 is SQVTM and CDR2 is ANQGSEA. The V gene lost 6 bases and the J gene lost 6 bases, with 18 bases spanning the gap. The CDR3 covers 13 residues. Here the CDR3 reads CSVVTKGRSEQYF. CDR3 sequence (DNA): TGCAGCGTGGTCACCAAAGGGCGGTCCGAGCAGTACTTC.

There are a few counts of this clonotype. The chain has TRBV27 and TRBJ2-1; no clear D gene. V dropped 2 bases and J dropped 7 bases, with 15 bases sitting between them. From germline, CDR1 is MNHEY and CDR2 SMNVEV (reference sequence). The CDR3 runs to 15 residues. The CDR3: CASSLRDLGSNEQFF. The CDR3 coding sequence is TGTGCCAGCAGTTTAAGGGATTTAGGGTCGAATGAGCAGTTCTTC.

This clonotype was seen at least ten times. The V call is TRBV21-1, the J call TRBJ2-4; the D segment call TRBD2 is taken from the table without a DNA check. TRBV21-1 is deemed a pseudogene. The CDR3 is made up of 16 amino acids. This CDR3 is CASSRRSSGSSFIQYF. The CDR3 DNA sequence: TGTGCCAGCAGCAGGCGGTCTAGCGGGAGCAGTTTCATTCAGTACTTC.

A few counts support this clonotype. The chain combines TRBV5-1 with TRBJ1-2; 7 positions agree with TRBD1. The CDR3 runs 15 residues. V gave up 0 bases and J gave up 2 bases; unmatched junction bases: 4. Per germline, CDR1 SGHRS and CDR2 YFSETQ. DNA for the CDR3: TGCGCCAGCAGCTTGGCAACGACAGGGAACTATGGCTACACCTTC. It encodes CASSLATTGNYGYTF.

This clonotype was picked up a small number of times. The chain combines TRBV4-3 with TRBJ2-7; 12 positions agree with TRBD2. Looked up from germline, CDR1 is LGHNA and CDR2 is YSLEER. With V trimmed by 0 bases and J by 3 bases, 3 bases remained unmatched. This CDR3 has 16 residues. DNA of the CDR3: TGCGCCAGCAGCCAAGAAGCTAGCGGGAGGGTCTACGAGCAGTACTTC. As protein: CASSQEASGRVYEQYF.

There are a few counts of this clonotype. The chain links TRBV28 to TRBJ2-5; 8 bases match TRBD2. Germline lookup yields CDR1 MDHEN and CDR2 SYDVKM. The CDR3 is 13 amino acids. J was trimmed by 3 bases and V by 8 bases; bases with no gene match: 5. The CDR3 DNA follows: TGTGCCAGCCGAGATAGCGGGAAAGAGACCCAGTACTTC. Amino acid sequence: CASRDSGKETQYF.

The J gene is TRBJ2-1, the V gene TRBV7-8; 11 bases match TRBD2. The CDR3 extends over 18 amino acids. Germline V gene sequence: CDR1 SGHVS, CDR2 FQNEAQ. J lost 3 bases, V lost 2 bases, and 9 bases had no gene match. CDR3 coding DNA: TGTGCCAGCAGCTTACCAAAACTAGCGGGAGAGTACTACAATGAGCAGTTCTTC. Translating it yields CASSLPKLAGEYYNEQFF.

This clonotype was counted a few times. The J gene is TRBJ2-3, the V gene TRBV7-9, with 11 bases fitting TRBD2. Germline CDR1 reads SEHNR; CDR2 reads FQNEAQ (reference sequence). The CDR3 has 15 amino acids. V lost 5 bases, J lost 4 bases, and 5 bases stayed unmatched. The CDR3 DNA is TGTGCCAGCAGCATGACTAGCGGGACCGCAGATACGCAGTATTTT. It yields the protein CASSMTSGTADTQYF.

The chain has TRBV20-1 and TRBJ2-5; 8 nucleotides match TRBD1. Germline CDR1 is DFQATT and CDR2 is SNEGSKA (reference sequence). V dropped 2 bases and J dropped 0; count of bases not matched to a gene: 5. The CDR3 runs to 15 residues. CDR3 bases: TGCAGTGCTAGACGGACAGGGCCCTACCAAGAGACCCAGTACTTC. This gives the protein CSARRTGPYQETQYF.

The CDR3 loop reads CASSLEGWGANEQFF. CDR3 nucleotides: TGCGCCAGCAGCTTGGAGGGTTGGGGGGCCAATGAGCAGTTCTTC. V gene TRBV5-1 combines with J gene TRBJ2-1; possibly TRBD1 or TRBD2 for D (6 bases each). Deletions cut 0 bases from V and 6 bases from J, with 13 bases between. This CDR3 region has 15 residues. CDR1 is SGHRS, CDR2 YFSETQ, per germline.

The V call is TRBV11-1, the J call TRBJ2-5; D is ambiguous. With 5 bases removed from V and 0 bases from J, the gap between germline ends came to 22 bases. Germline V gene data show CDR1 as SGHAT and CDR2 as FQDESV (reference sequence). The CDR3 has 18 amino acids. CDR3 in amino acids: CASSRPMVPRGYQETQYF. CDR3 sequence (DNA): TGTGCCAGCAGCCGCCCCATGGTACCAAGAGGATACCAAGAGACCCAGTACTTC.